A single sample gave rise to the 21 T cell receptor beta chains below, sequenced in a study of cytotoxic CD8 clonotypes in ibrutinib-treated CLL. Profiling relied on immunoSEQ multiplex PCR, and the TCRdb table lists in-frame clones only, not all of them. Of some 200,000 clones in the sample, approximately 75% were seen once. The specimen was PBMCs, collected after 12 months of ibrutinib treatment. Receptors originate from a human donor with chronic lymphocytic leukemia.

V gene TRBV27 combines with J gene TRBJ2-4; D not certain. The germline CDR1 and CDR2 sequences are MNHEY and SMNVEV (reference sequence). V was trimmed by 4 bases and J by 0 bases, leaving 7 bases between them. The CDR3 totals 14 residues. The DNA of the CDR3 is TGTGCCAGCAGTTCCGCCCTAGCCAAAAACATTCAGTACTTC. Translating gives CASSSALAKNIQYF.

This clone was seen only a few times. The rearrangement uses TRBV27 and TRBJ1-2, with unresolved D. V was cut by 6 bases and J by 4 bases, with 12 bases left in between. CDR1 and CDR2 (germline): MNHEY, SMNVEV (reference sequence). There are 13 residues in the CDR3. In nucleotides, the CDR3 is TGTGCCAGCAGCTCAGGCAGGCTCTATGGCTACACCTTC. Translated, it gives CASSSGRLYGYTF.

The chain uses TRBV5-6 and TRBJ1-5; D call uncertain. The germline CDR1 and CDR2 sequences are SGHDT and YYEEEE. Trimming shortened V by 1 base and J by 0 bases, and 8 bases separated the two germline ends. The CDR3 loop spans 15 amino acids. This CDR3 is CASSLWATSNQPQHF. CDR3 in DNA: TGTGCCAGCAGCTTGTGGGCCACTAGCAATCAGCCCCAGCATTTT.

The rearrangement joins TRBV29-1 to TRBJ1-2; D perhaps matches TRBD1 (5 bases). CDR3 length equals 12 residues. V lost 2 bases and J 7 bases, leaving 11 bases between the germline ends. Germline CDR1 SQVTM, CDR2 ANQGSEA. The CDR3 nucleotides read TGCAGCGTTGAAAAGCCAGGGCTTGGCTACACCTTC. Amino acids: CSVEKPGLGYTF.

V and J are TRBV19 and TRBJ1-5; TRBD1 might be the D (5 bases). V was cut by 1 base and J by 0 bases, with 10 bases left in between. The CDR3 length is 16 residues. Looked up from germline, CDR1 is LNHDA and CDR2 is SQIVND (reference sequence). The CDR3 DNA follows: TGTGCCAGTAGTATAGCCACGGGGCGTAGCAATCAGCCCCAGCATTTT. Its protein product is CASSIATGRSNQPQHF.

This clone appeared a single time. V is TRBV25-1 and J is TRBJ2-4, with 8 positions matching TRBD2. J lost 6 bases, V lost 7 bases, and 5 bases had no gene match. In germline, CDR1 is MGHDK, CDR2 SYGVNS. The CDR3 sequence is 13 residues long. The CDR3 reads CASTGGQLNIQYF. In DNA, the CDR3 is TGTGCCAGCACGGGGGGGCAGTTAAACATTCAGTACTTC.

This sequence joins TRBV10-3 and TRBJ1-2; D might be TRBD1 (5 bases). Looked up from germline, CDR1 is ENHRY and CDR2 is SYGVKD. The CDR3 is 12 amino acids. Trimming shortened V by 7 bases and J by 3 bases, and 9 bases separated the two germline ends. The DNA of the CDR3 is TGTGCCATCACCCGGGGGGACTATGGCTACACCTTC. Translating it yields CAITRGDYGYTF.

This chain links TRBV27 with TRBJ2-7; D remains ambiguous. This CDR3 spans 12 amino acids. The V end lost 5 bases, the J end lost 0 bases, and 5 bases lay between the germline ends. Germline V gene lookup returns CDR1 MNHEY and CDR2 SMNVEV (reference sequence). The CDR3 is CASSPSSYEQYF. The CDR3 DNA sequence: TGTGCCAGCAGTCCGAGCTCCTACGAGCAGTACTTC.

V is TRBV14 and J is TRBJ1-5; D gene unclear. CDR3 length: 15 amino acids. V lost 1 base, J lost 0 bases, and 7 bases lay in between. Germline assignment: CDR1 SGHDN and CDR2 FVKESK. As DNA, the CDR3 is TGTGCCAGCAGCCAAGGCAGGATTAGCAATCAGCCCCAGCATTTT. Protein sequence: CASSQGRISNQPQHF.

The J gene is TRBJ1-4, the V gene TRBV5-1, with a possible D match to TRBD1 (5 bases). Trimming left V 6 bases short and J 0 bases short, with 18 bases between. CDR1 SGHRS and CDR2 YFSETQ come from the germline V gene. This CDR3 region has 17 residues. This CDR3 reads CASNPGTHAATNEKLFF. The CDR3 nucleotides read TGCGCCAGCAACCCCGGGACGCACGCTGCAACTAATGAAAAACTGTTTTTT.

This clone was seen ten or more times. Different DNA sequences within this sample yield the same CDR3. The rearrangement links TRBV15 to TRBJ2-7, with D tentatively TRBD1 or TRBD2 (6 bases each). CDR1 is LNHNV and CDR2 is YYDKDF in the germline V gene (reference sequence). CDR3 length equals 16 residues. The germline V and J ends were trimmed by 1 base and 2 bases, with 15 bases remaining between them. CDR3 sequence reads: CATSRAGGQGAYEQYF. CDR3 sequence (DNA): TGTGCCACCAGCAGAGCCGGGGGCCAGGGAGCCTACGAGCAGTACTTC. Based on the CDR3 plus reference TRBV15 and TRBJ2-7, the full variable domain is DAMVIQNPRYQVTQFGKPVTLSCSQTLNHNVMYWYQQKSSQAPKLLFHYYDKDFNNEADTPDNFQSRRPNTSFCFLDIRSPGLGDTAMYLCATSRAGGQGAYEQYFGPGTRLTVT.

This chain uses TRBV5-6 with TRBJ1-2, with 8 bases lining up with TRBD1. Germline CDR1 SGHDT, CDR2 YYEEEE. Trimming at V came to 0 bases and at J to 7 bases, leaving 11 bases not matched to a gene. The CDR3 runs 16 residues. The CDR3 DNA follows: TGTGCCAGCAGCTTGGGGGGGACAGGTCTTATCGGTGGCTACACCTTC. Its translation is CASSLGGTGLIGGYTF.

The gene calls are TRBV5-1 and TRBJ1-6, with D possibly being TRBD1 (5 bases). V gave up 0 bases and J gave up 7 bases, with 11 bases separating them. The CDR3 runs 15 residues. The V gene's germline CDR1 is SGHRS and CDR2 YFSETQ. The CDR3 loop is CASSLAGGWNSPLHF. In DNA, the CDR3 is TGCGCCAGCAGCTTGGCCGGGGGGTGGAATTCACCCCTCCACTTT.

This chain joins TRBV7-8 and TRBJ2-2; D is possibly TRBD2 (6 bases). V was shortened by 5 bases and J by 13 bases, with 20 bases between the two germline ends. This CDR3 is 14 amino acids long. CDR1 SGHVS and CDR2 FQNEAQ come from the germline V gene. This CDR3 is CASSRRDSSRGLFF. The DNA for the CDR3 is TGTGCCAGCAGCCGGAGGGACTCTTCACGTGGGCTGTTTTTT.

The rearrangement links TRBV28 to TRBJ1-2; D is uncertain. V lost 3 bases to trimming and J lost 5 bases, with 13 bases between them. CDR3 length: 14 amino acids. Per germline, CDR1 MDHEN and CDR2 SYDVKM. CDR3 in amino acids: CASSLYQFGYGYTF. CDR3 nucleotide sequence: TGTGCCAGCAGTTTGTATCAGTTCGGATATGGCTACACCTTC.

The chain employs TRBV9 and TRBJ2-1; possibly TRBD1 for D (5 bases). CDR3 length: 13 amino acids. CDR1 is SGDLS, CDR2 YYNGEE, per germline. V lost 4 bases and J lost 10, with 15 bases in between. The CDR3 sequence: CASSTHRDSEQFF. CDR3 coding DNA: TGTGCCAGCAGCACACACCGCGACAGCGAGCAGTTCTTC.

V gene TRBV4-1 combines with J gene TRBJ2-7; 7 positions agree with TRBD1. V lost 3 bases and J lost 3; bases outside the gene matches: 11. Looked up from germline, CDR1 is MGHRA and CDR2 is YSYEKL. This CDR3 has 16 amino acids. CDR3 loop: CASSQGPGQALYEQYF. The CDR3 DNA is TGCGCCAGCAGCCAGGGGCCCGGACAGGCACTCTACGAGCAGTACTTC.

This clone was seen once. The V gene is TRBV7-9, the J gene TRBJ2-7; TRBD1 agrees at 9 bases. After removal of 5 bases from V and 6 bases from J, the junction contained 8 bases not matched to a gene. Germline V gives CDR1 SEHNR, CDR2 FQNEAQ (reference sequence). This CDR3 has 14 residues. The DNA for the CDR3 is TGTGCCAGCAGCCCTTCCGGGACAGGGCTCGAGCAGTACTTC. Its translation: CASSPSGTGLEQYF.

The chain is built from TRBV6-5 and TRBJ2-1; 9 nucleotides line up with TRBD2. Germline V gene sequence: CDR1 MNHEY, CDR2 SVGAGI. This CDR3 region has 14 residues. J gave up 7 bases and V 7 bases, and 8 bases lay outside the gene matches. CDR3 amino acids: CASKGGRAWNEQFF. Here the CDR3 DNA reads TGTGCCAGCAAGGGCGGGAGGGCCTGGAATGAGCAGTTCTTC.

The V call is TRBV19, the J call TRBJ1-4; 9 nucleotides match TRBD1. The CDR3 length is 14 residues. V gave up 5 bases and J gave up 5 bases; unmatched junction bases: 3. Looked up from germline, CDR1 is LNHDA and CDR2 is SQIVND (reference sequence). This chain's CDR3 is CASSWGQGNEKLFF. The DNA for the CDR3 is TGTGCCAGTAGTTGGGGACAGGGAAATGAAAAACTGTTTTTT.

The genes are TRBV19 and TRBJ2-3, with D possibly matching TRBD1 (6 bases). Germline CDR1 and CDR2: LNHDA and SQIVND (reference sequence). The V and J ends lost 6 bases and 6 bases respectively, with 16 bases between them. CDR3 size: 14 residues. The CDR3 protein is CASRRTVGSDTQYF. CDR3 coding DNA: TGTGCCAGTAGGCGGACAGTGGGATCTGATACGCAGTATTTT. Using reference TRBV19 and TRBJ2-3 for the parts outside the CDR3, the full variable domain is DGGITQSPKYLFRKEGQNVTLSCEQNLNHDAMYWYRQDPGQGLRLIYYSQIVNDFQKGDIAEGYSVSREKKESFPLTVTSAQKNPTAFYLCASRRTVGSDTQYFGPGTRLTVL.